Listed below are T cell receptor beta chains from one sample, sequenced in a study of blood T cell repertoires in COVID-19. The repertoire was sequenced with immunoSEQ multiplex PCR; TCRdb's copy has only in-frame clones and lacks some. Of 100,000 or so clones listed, about 88% were seen once; the top ten hold 3%. The sequencing sample was made of peripheral blood. The receptors were gathered from a man between 50 and 59 years old with active or convalescent COVID-19. The CDR3 runs from the conserved cysteine through the conserved F or W. The D gene is left open where the match is weak. Size values are once, few and many counts, or a class for expanded clones, and some rows have none.

clone size: once
J gene: TRBJ2-3
CDR3 length: 14
V gene: TRBV5-4
D gene: -
CDR3 protein: CASSSATSTDTQYF
CDR3 DNA: TGTGCCAGCAGCTCTGCCACTAGCACAGATACGCAGTATTTT

clone size: few
J gene: TRBJ2-1
CDR3 length: 16
V gene: TRBV7-9
D gene: TRBD1
CDR3 protein: CASSSIGGTGFNEQFF
CDR3 DNA: TGTGCCAGCAGCTCCATAGGGGGGACAGGGTTCAATGAGCAGTTCTTC

clone size: -
J gene: TRBJ1-3
CDR3 length: 13
V gene: TRBV7-2
D gene: TRBD1
CDR3 protein: CASSGTAGNTIYF
CDR3 DNA: TGTGCCAGCAGCGGGACAGCTGGAAACACCATATATTTT

clone size: few
J gene: TRBJ2-2
CDR3 length: 16
V gene: TRBV2
D gene: -
CDR3 protein: CASSQTGLRNTGELFF
CDR3 DNA: TGTGCCAGCAGTCAAACAGGGTTAAGGAACACCGGGGAGCTGTTTTTT

clone size: -
J gene: TRBJ2-5
CDR3 length: 14
V gene: TRBV24-1
D gene: -
CDR3 protein: CATSDLKGGETQYF
CDR3 DNA: TGTGCCACCAGTGATTTGAAGGGGGGGGAGACCCAGTACTTC

clone size: once
J gene: TRBJ2-2
CDR3 length: 16
V gene: TRBV3-1/TRBV3-2
D gene: -
CDR3 protein: CASSAGTYLLAGELFF
CDR3 DNA: TGTGCCAGCAGTGCCGGGACTTACTTATTAGCCGGGGAGCTGTTTTTT

clone size: -
J gene: TRBJ2-1
CDR3 length: 20
V gene: TRBV18
D gene: TRBD2
CDR3 protein: CASSSFTGTSGGALTNEQFF
CDR3 DNA: TGTGCCAGCTCATCTTTTACCGGGACTAGCGGGGGGGCCCTCACCAATGAGCAGTTCTTC

clone size: -
J gene: TRBJ2-3
CDR3 length: 12
V gene: TRBV29-1
D gene: -
CDR3 protein: CSARGSADTQYF
CDR3 DNA: TGCAGCGCACGGGGGAGCGCAGATACGCAGTATTTT

clone size: -
J gene: TRBJ2-7
CDR3 length: 13
V gene: TRBV3-1/TRBV3-2
D gene: -
CDR3 protein: CASSQTRVNEQYF
CDR3 DNA: TGTGCCAGCAGCCAAACCAGGGTCAACGAGCAGTACTTC

clone size: -
J gene: TRBJ1-1
CDR3 length: 14
V gene: TRBV10-3
D gene: TRBD1
CDR3 protein: CAIRGTGLNTEAFF
CDR3 DNA: TGTGCCATCAGGGGGACAGGGCTGAACACTGAAGCTTTCTTT

clone size: -
J gene: TRBJ1-2
CDR3 length: 14
V gene: TRBV28
D gene: TRBD1
CDR3 protein: CASSPGQESYGYTF
CDR3 DNA: TGTGCCAGCAGCCCGGGACAGGAGAGCTATGGCTACACCTTC

clone size: -
J gene: TRBJ2-7
CDR3 length: 12
V gene: TRBV28
D gene: -
CDR3 protein: CASSLNKYEQYF
CDR3 DNA: TGTGCCAGCAGTTTAAACAAATACGAGCAGTACTTC

clone size: -
J gene: TRBJ1-6
CDR3 length: 15
V gene: TRBV18
D gene: TRBD1
CDR3 protein: CASSFWDREYSPLHF
CDR3 DNA: TGTGCCAGCTCATTTTGGGACAGGGAATATTCACCCCTCCACTTT

clone size: -
J gene: TRBJ1-5
CDR3 length: 15
V gene: TRBV28
D gene: -
CDR3 protein: CASSLTGPSNQPQHF
CDR3 DNA: TGTGCCAGCAGTTTGACAGGTCCTAGCAATCAGCCCCAGCATTTT

clone size: -
J gene: TRBJ2-2
CDR3 length: 16
V gene: TRBV4-3
D gene: TRBD1
CDR3 protein: CASSQEQGANTGELFF
CDR3 DNA: TGCGCCAGCAGCCAAGAACAGGGGGCGAACACCGGGGAGCTGTTTTTT